This T cell receptor beta chain was found in a study of post-analysis software for immune sequencing data (dated by TCRdb to about 2015). With regard to the full study: Disease courses on record covered relapsing-remitting, secondary progressive and progressive-relapsing multiple sclerosis, though some patients had no subtype annotation. Patient repertoires were compared against roughly 12 previously published healthy control repertoires from donors aged about 6 to 27 years. A subset of samples was prepared in parallel using single-end sample barcoding, then pooled and co-amplified after Illumina adapter ligation.

The library was prepared using PCR. Sequenced on an Illumina HiSeq 2500. To reduce PCR and sequencing biases, unique molecular identifiers were incorporated into the TCR beta cDNA libraries. Roughly 0.5 million cDNA molecules were obtained per 1 to 10 million input T cells, so each molecule approximated one T cell. The same protocol used for the earlier healthy control dataset was applied to prepare and sequence the patient libraries. Samples belonging to the same batch were prepared together, multiplexed and sequenced on a shared HiSeq lane. The paper's data handling went like this. Raw barcoded reads were processed with MIGEC, and single-read molecular identifier groups were discarded before consensus assembly and CDR3 extraction. Clonotype tables were post-analysed with VDJtools, and diversity was normalized by down-sampling all datasets to the smallest sample size. In repertoire overlap clustering, CDR3 amino acid sequences, but not nucleotide sequences, were matched to correct batch-related cross-sample contamination. The raw public data were reprocessed by TCRdb itself: fastp quality trimming at Q25, MiXCR clonotype calling, in-frame beta chains only. Each entry merges the rows of one CDR3 protein and shows their most common DNA and genes. TCRdb's processing, not the study's, gives the V and J calls here. Present in this sample are roughly 730,000 distinct CDR3 sequences, 25% to 30% of which were seen just once. The top ten clonotypes cover more than 0.55% of the sample.

Overall study outcomes, separate from this receptor: Normalized Chao1 diversity was significantly lower in multiple sclerosis patients than controls, suggesting substantial peripheral T-cell clonal expansion. Patients showed significantly higher frequencies than controls for a handful of TRBV segments, among them TRBV5-6, TRBV5-1 and TRBV20-1. Direct clustering with F measure showed strong co-clustering of samples prepared in the same batch, prompting a batch-effect correction. The multiple sclerosis patient group was slightly younger than the control group.

To demonstrate the VDJtools post-analysis software, TCR beta repertoires were profiled from the peripheral blood of 10 to 15 young patients with multiple sclerosis. The multiple sclerosis patients were children and adolescents between about 6 and 15 years of age. Worth noting for this clonotype: Its antigen is not yet known. No clone much larger than this one lies a single base away; base qualities are absent.

From the cysteine through the phenylalanine, the CDR3 covers 14 amino acids. Here the CDR3 DNA is all that survives: 42 bases in frame from base 1. Trimming at the junction amounts to 4 bases on V and 7 bases on J, and the germline ends lie 13 bases apart. CDR1 LGHNA and CDR2 YSLEER were looked up in the germline V gene. Recombination linked TRBV4-3 to TRBJ2-2; a tentative D match to TRBD2 spans 5 bases. The sample was blood. This clonotype was obtained from a girl between 5 and 17 years old with multiple sclerosis. The CDR3: CASSLLEGYGELFF. The nucleotides read TGCGCCAGCAGCCTTCTTGAGGGTTACGGGGAGCTGTTTTTT.